The 27 T cell receptor beta chains given below trace back to one sample, sequenced in a study of post-analysis software for immune sequencing data (dated by TCRdb to 2014 to 2015). Study-wide findings and limitations: Patients showed significantly higher frequencies than controls for five TRBV segments, among them TRBV5-6, TRBV5-1 and TRBV20-1.

Receptor amplification or capture employed PCR. TCRdb names Illumina HiSeq 2500 as the instrument used. To reduce PCR and sequencing biases, unique molecular identifiers were built into the TCR beta cDNA libraries. The public reads were run again by TCRdb, first through fastp at Q25 and then through MiXCR, and only productive beta chains were kept. Records with the same CDR3 protein are collapsed into one entry carrying the most frequent genes and DNA. The sample contains about 200,000 distinct CDR3 sequences, approximately 29% of them found a single time. More than 3% of the sample rests with the top ten. These receptors have no known antigen. The sample comprised blood. The source of these receptors is a girl aged 2-17 years with multiple sclerosis.

This clonotype has a count of ten or more. This chain uses TRBV20-1 with TRBJ2-3; D remains ambiguous. Trimming shortened V by 6 bases and J by 0 bases, and 16 bases separated the two germline ends. Looked up from germline, CDR1 is DFQATT and CDR2 is SNEGSKA (reference sequence). The CDR3 runs 15 residues. This chain's CDR3 is CSAGPLRSSTDTQYF. The CDR3, as DNA: TGCAGTGCCGGGCCCTTGCGCTCTAGCACAGATACGCAGTATTTT.

This clonotype was found a few times. The rearrangement joins TRBV28 to TRBJ1-6; the match to TRBD1 covers 8 bases. Germline values: CDR1 MDHEN, CDR2 SYDVKM. V trimming: 4 bases; J trimming: 11 bases; junction bases outside the gene matches: 4. The CDR3 spans 13 residues. This CDR3 reads CASSSRQGPPLHF. The DNA of the CDR3 is TGTGCCAGCAGTTCTCGACAGGGGCCACCCCTCCACTTT.

The rearrangement links TRBV5-1 to TRBJ1-2, with TRBD1 as a possible D gene (6 bases). The length of the CDR3 is 13 residues. CDR1 and CDR2 from the germline V gene are SGHRS and YFSETQ. Trimming cost V 1 base and J 5 bases, with 9 bases left between them. CDR3 in DNA: TGCGCCAGCAGCTTGTCCAGGGGATATGGCTACACCTTC. Protein sequence: CASSLSRGYGYTF. The full variable domain, completed using reference TRBV5-1 and TRBJ1-2, is KAGVTQTPRYLIKTRGQQVTLSCSPISGHRSVSWYQQTPGQGLQFLFEYFSETQRNKGNFPGRFSGRQFSNSRSEMNVSTLELGDSALYLCASSLSRGYGYTFGSGTRLTVV.

This chain links TRBV5-1 with TRBJ2-3, with a possible D match to TRBD2 (5 bases). This CDR3 region has 16 residues. Germline CDR1 and CDR2: SGHRS and YFSETQ. Trimming shortened V by 2 bases and J by 0 bases, and 13 bases separated the two germline ends. The CDR3, as DNA: TGCGCCAGCAGCTTCGTTCGGACTGGCAGCACAGATACGCAGTATTTT. Residues: CASSFVRTGSTDTQYF.

This clonotype was counted many times. CDR3 in DNA: TGCAGCGTTGAAGAGGGAGAGACCCAGTACTTC. This gives the protein CSVEEGETQYF. V is TRBV29-1 and J is TRBJ2-5; D gene unclear. CDR3 length: 11 amino acids. CDR1 and CDR2 (germline): SQVTM, ANQGSEA. V was clipped by 0 bases and J by 4 bases, with 3 bases between them.

The chain carries TRBV6-1 and TRBJ2-1; 8 bases are a match to TRBD1. The CDR3 runs to 15 residues. Unmatched junction bases numbered 8, after V lost 2 bases and J lost 8 bases. Germline V gene data show CDR1 as MNHNS and CDR2 as SASEGT. The CDR3 loop is CASSELGQAGHEQFF. DNA for the CDR3: TGTGCCAGCAGTGAATTGGGACAGGCCGGCCATGAGCAGTTCTTC.

This clonotype was observed at least ten times. The CDR3: CSARVTSGEGEQFF. CDR3 nucleotides: TGCAGTGCTAGAGTAACTAGCGGGGAGGGTGAGCAGTTCTTC. This rearrangement joins TRBV20-1 to TRBJ2-1, with 10 bases lining up with TRBD2. The CDR3 is made up of 14 amino acids. The J segment lost 9 bases and the V segment lost 1 base, leaving 6 bases of the junction unmatched. Germline V gene data show CDR1 as DFQATT and CDR2 as SNEGSKA (reference sequence).

V usage is TRBV29-1 and J usage is TRBJ2-2; no reliable D call. The V end lost 7 bases, the J end lost 4 bases, and 16 bases lay between the germline ends. CDR1 SQVTM and CDR2 ANQGSEA come from the germline V gene. CDR3 length: 14 residues. The DNA of the CDR3 is TGCAGCGCCCTGACCCGGGTCGGCACCGGGGAGCTGTTTTTT. Translation: CSALTRVGTGELFF.

This clonotype was detected ten times or more. V gene TRBV7-9 combines with J gene TRBJ2-7; TRBD1 matches at 7 bases. In germline, CDR1 is SEHNR, CDR2 FQNEAQ (reference sequence). The length of the CDR3 is 15 residues. After removal of 5 bases from V and 5 bases from J, the junction contained 12 bases not matched to a gene. The CDR3 bases are TGTGCCAGCAGCGCGACAAAACAGGGGTGGGACGAGCAGTACTTC. It encodes CASSATKQGWDEQYF.

This clonotype was picked up many times. V usage is TRBV28 and J usage is TRBJ2-3; TRBD2 agrees at 12 bases. This CDR3 region has 16 residues. Trimming took 6 bases from V and 6 from J; bases not matched to a gene: 10. Germline CDR1 and CDR2: MDHEN and SYDVKM. Here the CDR3 DNA reads TGTGCCAGCAGCAGGACTAGCGGGGCCCCGCGGGATACGCAGTATTTT. Its translation is CASSRTSGAPRDTQYF.

This sequence joins TRBV30 and TRBJ2-7, with D hard to call. CDR1 is GTSNPN, CDR2 SVGIG, per germline (reference sequence). The CDR3 sequence is 12 residues long. V was cut by 1 base and J by 5 bases, with 9 bases left in between. CDR3 nucleotide sequence: TGTGCCTGGAGTGATTCGAGCGACGAGCAGTACTTC. Amino acid sequence: CAWSDSSDEQYF.

The chain uses TRBV4-1 and TRBJ1-2; no firm D call. The V gene's germline CDR1 is MGHRA and CDR2 YSYEKL. V lost 3 bases, J lost 4 bases, and 15 bases lay in between. The CDR3 is made up of 15 amino acids. DNA of the CDR3: TGCGCCAGCAGCCACCCCGACGGGAACCTCTATGGCTACACCTTC. Amino acids: CASSHPDGNLYGYTF.

This clonotype was recorded at least ten times. CDR3 sequence reads: CASSQDGGHGYTF. DNA of the CDR3: TGTGCCAGCAGCCAAGACGGGGGTCATGGCTACACCTTC. The chain carries TRBV3-1 and TRBJ1-2, with D possibly TRBD1 on 5 matching bases. CDR1 LGHDT and CDR2 YNNKEL come from the germline V gene (reference sequence). V shed 0 bases and J shed 6 bases, with 8 bases lying between them. The CDR3 sequence is 13 residues long.

The V call is TRBV28, the J call TRBJ2-1; perhaps TRBD1 as D (5 bases). CDR1 and CDR2 (germline): MDHEN, SYDVKM. The CDR3 contains 14 residues. Trimming shortened V by 8 bases and J by 13 bases, and 24 bases separated the two germline ends. In DNA, the CDR3 is TGTGCCAGCCTAGACAGTGACTTCCAAGAGGCCCAGTTCTTC. It codes for CASLDSDFQEAQFF.

The genes are TRBV29-1 and TRBJ1-1; no reliable D call. CDR1 SQVTM and CDR2 ANQGSEA come from the germline V gene. Deletions cut 5 bases from V and 3 bases from J, with 19 bases between. The CDR3 extends over 15 amino acids. This CDR3 reads CSVKSTALRDTEAFF. The CDR3 coding sequence is TGCAGCGTTAAGAGTACAGCCCTTCGGGACACTGAAGCTTTCTTT.

The rearrangement links TRBV6-4 to TRBJ2-5; TRBD1 is a possible D gene (6 bases). This CDR3 contains 15 residues. Germline V lookup: CDR1 MRHNA, CDR2 SNTAGT. V lost 6 bases to trimming and J lost 11 bases, with 25 bases between them. CDR3 region: CASSTGVGAPNEQYF. In DNA, the CDR3 is TGTGCCAGCAGCACCGGGGTGGGGGCCCCAAATGAGCAGTACTTC.

This clonotype was counted only a few times. The chain joins TRBV20-1 to TRBJ1-5; TRBD1 agrees at 7 bases. The CDR3 is made up of 15 amino acids. Losses at the gene ends were 2 bases for V and 2 bases for J; bases not matched to a gene: 6. The germline gives CDR1 DFQATT, CDR2 SNEGSKA (reference sequence). The chain's CDR3 is CSARQGVYGNQPQHF. Here the CDR3 DNA reads TGCAGTGCTAGACAGGGGGTGTACGGCAATCAGCCCCAGCATTTT.

This clonotype was seen only a few times. The chain combines TRBV29-1 with TRBJ1-5, with D hard to call. Germline CDR1 reads SQVTM; CDR2 reads ANQGSEA. The CDR3 totals 12 residues. Trimming pared 4 bases from V and 4 bases from J, leaving 8 bases between. The CDR3 sequence is CSVVAGNQPQHF. DNA for the CDR3: TGCAGCGTTGTGGCAGGTAATCAGCCCCAGCATTTT.

This clonotype appeared many times. The rearrangement uses TRBV27 and TRBJ2-1; D not certain. Germline V gene lookup returns CDR1 MNHEY and CDR2 SMNVEV (reference sequence). With 6 bases removed from V and 6 bases from J, the gap between germline ends came to 12 bases. The CDR3 consists of 13 residues. The chain's CDR3 is CASSVNDGNEQFF. CDR3 coding DNA: TGTGCCAGCAGCGTAAACGACGGCAATGAGCAGTTCTTC.

This clonotype has ten or more counts. The chain recombines TRBV20-1 with TRBJ2-1; the D call may be TRBD1 or TRBD2 (5 bases each). There are 13 residues in the CDR3. Trimming removed 5 bases at V and 6 bases at J, with 14 bases between. CDR1 is DFQATT, CDR2 SNEGSKA, per germline (reference sequence). CDR3 DNA: TGCAGTGCTGGGACCCATCCCGGCAATGAGCAGTTCTTC. Its translation: CSAGTHPGNEQFF.

This clonotype has only a few counts. A much larger clonotype is one base distant, so this may be a read error. J is TRBJ2-1 and V is TRBV20-1; D is uncertain. The J call could be wrong; TRBJ2-7 is a better fit for the DNA end. This CDR3 comprises 13 residues. The germline CDR1 and CDR2 sequences are DFQATT and SNEGSKA (reference sequence). The CDR3 DNA is TGCAGTGCAATGTTGGGGTCCTACAATGAGCAGTACTTC. Protein product: CSAMLGSYNEQYF.

Only a few counts were recorded for this clonotype. This chain links TRBV18 with TRBJ1-4, with TRBD1 as a possible D gene (6 bases). The germline V gene has CDR1 KGHSH and CDR2 LQKENI. This CDR3 contains 13 residues. Trimming pared 7 bases from V and 5 bases from J, leaving 11 bases between. The CDR3 bases are TGTGCCAGCTTCTTCGACAGGAATGAAAAACTGTTTTTT. It yields the protein CASFFDRNEKLFF.

This clonotype has more than one count but fewer than ten. The V and J genes are TRBV15 and TRBJ1-4; D not certain. CDR3 size: 14 residues. CDR1 is LNHNV, CDR2 YYDKDF, per germline (reference sequence). V was cut by 8 bases and J by 5 bases, with 15 bases left in between. In DNA form, the CDR3 reads TGTGCCACCCGGAATGTGGGAGGGAATGAAAAACTGTTTTTT. Translating gives CATRNVGGNEKLFF. The full variable domain, rest sourced from reference TRBV15 and TRBJ1-4, is DAMVIQNPRYQVTQFGKPVTLSCSQTLNHNVMYWYQQKSSQAPKLLFHYYDKDFNNEADTPDNFQSRRPNTSFCFLDIRSPGLGDTAMYLCATRNVGGNEKLFFGSGTQLSVL.

The rearrangement uses TRBV30 and TRBJ2-1; 8 nucleotides agree with TRBD2. The CDR3 is made up of 14 amino acids. Germline-derived CDR1 and CDR2 are GTSNPN and SVGIG (reference sequence). The J segment lost 7 bases and the V segment lost 3 bases, leaving 8 bases of the junction unmatched. Here the CDR3 reads CAWRGVAGKNEQFF. The CDR3 bases are TGTGCCTGGAGGGGAGTAGCGGGGAAAAATGAGCAGTTCTTC. Complete variable domain (other parts from reference TRBV30 and TRBJ2-1): SQTIHQWPATLVQPVGSPLSLECTVEGTSNPNLYWYRQAAGRGLQLLFYSVGIGQISSEVPQNLSASRPQDRQFILSSKKLLLSDSGFYLCAWRGVAGKNEQFFGPGTRLTVL.

At least ten counts were recorded for this clonotype. The chain links TRBV18 to TRBJ2-3; 7 nucleotides agree with TRBD1. The CDR3 runs to 17 residues. In germline, CDR1 is KGHSH, CDR2 LQKENI. The V segment lost 2 bases and the J segment 2 bases; nucleotides outside the gene matches: 10. The CDR3 nucleotides are TGTGCCAGCTCACCAGCAAACAGGGGTCTTTACACAGATACGCAGTATTTT. It codes for CASSPANRGLYTDTQYF.

In its sample, this clonotype was seen a few times. The chain combines TRBV28 with TRBJ1-2; maybe TRBD1 (5 bases). Trimming stripped 4 bases from V and 5 bases from J, with 14 bases between. CDR1 is MDHEN, CDR2 SYDVKM, per germline. This CDR3 has 14 residues. The CDR3 loop is CASSWGRGRYGYTF. In DNA form, the CDR3 reads TGTGCCAGCAGTTGGGGCCGGGGGAGGTATGGCTACACCTTC.

The sample holds many counts of this clonotype. V is TRBV6-5 and J is TRBJ2-3; D remains ambiguous. Germline CDR1 and CDR2: MNHEY and SVGAGI. The V and J ends lost 6 bases and 5 bases respectively, with 6 bases between them. This CDR3 is built from 11 residues. In DNA, the CDR3 is TGTGCCAGCAGATTAAGAGATACGCAGTATTTT. It yields the protein CASRLRDTQYF.